This TCR beta chain was captured by sequencing in a study of OX40 agonist ivuxolimab in advanced cancers. Remarks on this clone: Antigen unknown.

Study-wide results and limits: Some patients who did not respond also had low normalized T-cell clonal expansion.

Trimming cost V 0 bases and J 5 bases, with 12 bases left between them. The germline CDR1 and CDR2 sequences are SGDLS and YYNGEE. This CDR3 spans 15 amino acids. Measured with immunoSEQ multiplex PCR; TCRdb has only the in-frame clones, and not every one. The sample records around 100,000 clones, about 88% being singletons. This sample comprised CD4+ or CD8+ T cells sorted from blood, obtained in a trial of the OX40 agonist ivuxolimab. The chain recombines TRBV9 with TRBJ2-1; D is possibly TRBD2 (6 bases). This receptor was identified in an adult with an advanced solid tumor such as melanoma, head and neck, liver or kidney cancer. CDR3 bases: TGTGCCAGCAGCGTAGCGACTAGGCTCGACAATGAGCAGTTCTTC. Protein sequence: CASSVATRLDNEQFF.